The 21 T cell receptor beta chains below come from one sample, sequenced in a study of T-cell memory formation after mild COVID-19. TCRdb analysed the 5' RACE reads with MiXCR anew, one entry per CDR3 protein. The sample shows some 440,000 distinct CDR3 sequences, 25% of them seen only once. Sequenced: PBMCs or a T cell subset sorted from them (not recorded which). The receptors were gathered from an adult woman who had mild COVID-19 (a few samples of this study predate the infection). Cell type and time point are not known.

The chain links TRBV11-2 to TRBJ1-1; maybe TRBD1 (6 bases). Germline lookup yields CDR1 SGHAT and CDR2 FQNNGV. The CDR3 covers 16 residues. V dropped 3 bases and J dropped 0 bases, with 14 bases sitting between them. The DNA of the CDR3 is TGTGCCAGCAGCTTTTCCCCCAGGGGTCTGAACACTGAAGCTTTCTTT. Translating it yields CASSFSPRGLNTEAFF.

In the case of this clonotype: One junction end disagrees with the germline gene, perhaps due to a read error. The rearrangement links TRBV7-3 to TRBJ2-2; possible D gene TRBD2, 6 bases. Germline assignment: CDR1 SGHTA and CDR2 FQGTGA. The CDR3 totals 14 residues. In DNA form, the CDR3 reads TGTGCCAGCAGCATAACCGGGGAGGCCGGGGAGCTGTTTTTT. This sequence encodes CASSITGEAGELFF.

The chain recombines TRBV24-1 with TRBJ1-1; D possibly corresponds to TRBD1 (5 bases). Germline-derived CDR1 and CDR2 are KGHDR and SFDVKD. The V gene lost 4 bases and the J gene lost 8 bases, with 13 bases spanning the gap. The CDR3 is 13 amino acids. The CDR3 is CATSEGGAREAFF. CDR3 bases: TGTGCCACCAGTGAGGGAGGGGCGCGGGAAGCTTTCTTT.

This clonotype came up a few times. The chain employs TRBV20-1 and TRBJ2-1; TRBD2 might be the D (6 bases). The CDR3 consists of 13 residues. Germline CDR1 reads DFQATT; CDR2 reads SNEGSKA (reference sequence). Trimming took 1 base from V and 9 from J, leaving 13 bases between them. CDR3: CSARGRLDREQFF. The CDR3 bases are TGCAGTGCTAGAGGCCGACTAGATCGTGAGCAGTTCTTC.

The V and J genes are TRBV12-3 or TRBV12-4 and TRBJ1-5, with TRBD1 identical over 7 bases. The CDR3 has 14 residues. With V trimmed by 8 bases and J by 0 bases, 4 bases remained unmatched. In nucleotides, the CDR3 is TGTGCCAGCGGGACAGAAAATAGCAATCAGCCCCAGCATTTT. Translation gives CASGTENSNQPQHF.

This clonotype was picked up many times. The chain employs TRBV6-5 and TRBJ2-3; D gene uncertain. Germline V gene lookup returns CDR1 MNHEY and CDR2 SVGAGI. Trimming stripped 4 bases from V and 6 bases from J, with 11 bases between. The CDR3 spans 13 residues. The CDR3 region is CASSFYRSDTQYF. CDR3 coding DNA: TGTGCCAGCAGTTTTTACCGATCCGATACGCAGTATTTT.

This rearrangement joins TRBV27 to TRBJ1-5; D unclear. Germline CDR1 MNHEY, CDR2 SMNVEV (reference sequence). The CDR3 covers 12 residues. V dropped 11 bases and J dropped 2 bases, with 10 bases sitting between them. This chain's CDR3 is CAVGRGNQPQHF. The CDR3 DNA reads TGTGCCGTCGGTAGGGGCAATCAGCCCCAGCATTTT.

The V gene is TRBV7-9, the J gene TRBJ2-1, with D tentatively TRBD1 or TRBD2 (6 bases each). The CDR3 length is 14 residues. V shed 3 bases and J shed 7 bases, with 13 bases lying between them. Germline values: CDR1 SEHNR, CDR2 FQNEAQ (reference sequence). CDR3 DNA: TGTGCCAGCAGCTTTTTACCGGGGGCAAATGAGCAGTTCTTC. Translation: CASSFLPGANEQFF.

The CDR3 nucleotides are TGTGCCATCAGTTTAGGTCCGATCCGGGAGCAGTTCTTC. The encoded protein is CAISLGPIREQFF. The J gene is TRBJ2-1, the V gene TRBV10-3; D call uncertain. The CDR3 runs 13 residues. The germline V gene has CDR1 ENHRY and CDR2 SYGVKD. Trimming removed 5 bases from V and 10 bases from J, with 15 bases in between.

This clonotype has only a few counts. The rearrangement joins TRBV18 to TRBJ2-5; D call uncertain. This CDR3 comprises 13 residues. The germline CDR1 and CDR2 sequences are KGHSH and LQKENI. The V end lost 6 bases, the J end lost 5 bases, and 13 bases lay between the germline ends. The CDR3 protein is CASSPSSGETQYF. Here the CDR3 DNA reads TGTGCCAGCTCGCCTTCGAGTGGGGAGACCCAGTACTTC.

This clonotype was counted a few times. This chain links TRBV9 with TRBJ2-3; 8 bases are a match to TRBD2. The J segment lost 4 bases and the V segment lost 6 bases, leaving 4 bases of the junction unmatched. Germline V gene data show CDR1 as SGDLS and CDR2 as YYNGEE. The CDR3 contains 13 residues. CDR3 sequence reads: CASTSGSPDTQYF. CDR3 DNA sequence: TGTGCCAGCACTAGCGGGTCCCCAGATACGCAGTATTTT.

This clonotype has a handful of counts. The V gene is TRBV4-2, the J gene TRBJ2-1; 11 bases line up with TRBD2. V was clipped by 0 bases and J by 10 bases; unmatched bases: 5. The CDR3 has 15 residues. Germline V CDR1 and CDR2: LGHNA, YNFKEQ. The CDR3 protein is CASSQDGASGREQFF. DNA for the CDR3: TGTGCCAGCAGCCAAGATGGGGCTAGCGGGAGGGAGCAGTTCTTC.

The chain couples TRBV10-3 to TRBJ1-2; D call uncertain. CDR1 is ENHRY, CDR2 SYGVKD, per germline. The CDR3 contains 13 residues. V was cut by 2 bases and J by 0 bases, with 4 bases left in between. Here the CDR3 DNA reads TGTGCCATCAGTGAGGCAGCTAACTATGGCTACACCTTC. It encodes CAISEAANYGYTF.

The V gene is TRBV6-2 or TRBV6-3, the J gene TRBJ2-7; no firm D call. Per the germline V gene, CDR1 is MNHEY and CDR2 is SVGEGT. The CDR3 has 12 amino acids. V was trimmed by 5 bases and J by 3 bases, leaving 8 bases between them. Here the CDR3 reads CASSTFLYEQYF. CDR3 coding DNA: TGTGCCAGCAGTACCTTTCTCTACGAGCAGTACTTC.

The genes are TRBV6-5 and TRBJ1-5; D is possibly TRBD1 (5 bases). Germline V lookup: CDR1 MNHEY, CDR2 SVGAGI. V dropped 6 bases and J dropped 4 bases, with 22 bases sitting between them. This CDR3 spans 17 amino acids. CDR3 nucleotide sequence: TGTGCCAGCAGACCCCTTTACCGGGACCACACAAATCAGCCCCAGCATTTT. Amino acids: CASRPLYRDHTNQPQHF.

The chain combines TRBV2 with TRBJ2-1; 9 bases are a match to TRBD1. The CDR3 runs to 17 residues. Trimming cost V 1 base and J 9 bases; bases outside gene matches: 13. Per the germline V gene, CDR1 is SNHLY and CDR2 is FYNNEI. Here the CDR3 reads CASSEGGLRTGDIEQFF. DNA for the CDR3: TGTGCCAGCAGTGAAGGCGGGTTGAGGACAGGGGATATTGAGCAGTTCTTC. The full variable domain, completed using reference TRBV2 and TRBJ2-1, is EPEVTQTPSHQVTQMGQEVILRCVPISNHLYFYWYRQILGQKVEFLVSFYNNEISEKSEIFDDQFSVERPDGSNFTLKIRSTKLEDSAMYFCASSEGGLRTGDIEQFFGPGTRLTVL.

Note on this clonotype: At one end, the junction sequence differs from germline, possibly due to a read error. J is TRBJ1-1 and V is TRBV11-2, with TRBD1 as a possible D gene (6 bases). The CDR3 length is 15 residues. Germline CDR1 and CDR2: SGHAT and FQNNGV. The CDR3, as DNA: TGTGCCAGCAGCCGGTCCGGACAGCCGAACGCTGAAGCTTTCTTT. Its translation: CASSRSGQPNAEAFF.

The V and J genes are TRBV14 and TRBJ2-7; TRBD2 is a possible D gene (6 bases). Trimming took off 4 bases at V and 0 bases at J, with 19 bases between the two ends. Germline V gene data show CDR1 as SGHDN and CDR2 as FVKESK. This CDR3 is built from 17 residues. The CDR3 nucleotides read TGTGCCAGCAGCCGAAAGAGGGTAGCGGTGAGCTCCTACGAGCAGTACTTC. It yields the protein CASSRKRVAVSSYEQYF. Full variable domain (rest looked up from reference TRBV14 and TRBJ2-7): EAGVTQFPSHSVIEKGQTVTLRCDPISGHDNLYWYRRVMGKEIKFLLHFVKESKQDESGMPNNRFLAERTGGTYSTLKVQPAELEDSGVYFCASSRKRVAVSSYEQYFGPGTRLTVT.

This clonotype was picked up a small number of times. The chain combines TRBV12-3 or TRBV12-4 with TRBJ1-2; no reliable D call. The CDR3 is made up of 15 amino acids. V lost 7 bases, J lost 4 bases, and 19 bases lay in between. Here the CDR3 DNA reads TGTGCCAGCACTCCGAAGGTCCCCGACGTCTATGGCTACACCTTC. Its protein product is CASTPKVPDVYGYTF.

This clonotype was found a few times. CDR3 sequence (DNA): TGCGCCAGCAGCTGGGATGGAGTGCCTGGGGCCAACGTCCTGACTTTC. It codes for CASSWDGVPGANVLTF. This chain connects TRBV5-1 to TRBJ2-6; D not resolved. This CDR3 has 16 residues. Trimming removed 3 bases at V and 2 bases at J, with 12 bases between. Germline V CDR1 and CDR2: SGHRS, YFSETQ.

The CDR3: CASNQGQGTETQYF. CDR3 coding DNA: TGTGCCAGTAACCAGGGACAGGGTACGGAGACCCAGTACTTC. V and J are TRBV19 and TRBJ2-5, with 9 bases lining up with TRBD1. CDR1 and CDR2 from the germline V gene are LNHDA and SQIVND (reference sequence). This CDR3 is 14 amino acids long. V shed 7 bases and J 5 bases; nucleotides not matched to a gene: 8.